This T cell receptor (beta chain) derives from a study of T cell repertoires in cytomegalovirus infection. About the research overall: CMV infection and matching HLA type were both indicated by public TCR beta signatures. Study results and limitations: HLA-C-restricted TCR beta clonotypes specific for CMV led the ex vivo response. Identification of carriers of CMV plus the relevant HLA was achieved through cumulative public TCR beta family frequency.

TCRdb independently ran MiXCR on the reads; one entry per CDR3 protein. The sample carries roughly 720,000 distinct CDR3 sequences, roughly 35% recorded once. This clonotype was observed a single time. The target antigen is unknown. The CDR3 has 14 residues. Germline V gives CDR1 LGHDT, CDR2 YNNKEL (reference sequence). The J segment lost 1 base and the V segment lost 2 bases, leaving 0 bases of the junction unmatched. The chain carries TRBV3-1 and TRBJ2-5; 8 bases fit TRBD2. Sequencing was done on a sample of PBMCs. This clonotype was sampled from a human donor in good health (CMV status not recorded). Some clones in this sample may be carry-over from other donors' samples. For the CDR3, the DNA is TGTGCCAGCAGCCAAAGCGGGAGCCAAGAGACCCAGTACTTC. Amino acid sequence: CASSQSGSQETQYF.